These 21 T cell receptor beta chains originate from one sample sequenced in a study of persistence of HIV-infected CD4 T cells. The stimulus was lysate of CMV-infected fibroblasts, 9 to 10 ug/mL. Memory cells lacking CD40L and CD69 with high CD45RO were sorted. The libraries were made with immunoSEQ version 4 in survey mode. The method was immunoSEQ multiplex PCR; TCRdb's version includes in-frame clones alone and lacks a portion of them. In the table there are about 48,000 clones, about 81% of which are singletons. The antigens of these receptors remain unknown. The source material was CD4+ T cells sorted from PBMCs after approximately 20-hour stimulation, sampled from a patient who received antiretroviral therapy. The receptors come from an adult man with HIV who was CMV-seropositive.

The gene calls are TRBV30 and TRBJ1-2; 8 positions match TRBD1. Germline lookup yields CDR1 GTSNPN and CDR2 SVGIG (reference sequence). This CDR3 spans 15 amino acids. V shed 4 bases and J 4 bases; nucleotides not matched to a gene: 11. CDR3 DNA sequence: TGTGCCTGGACGGCAGGACAGGGCCTTTTCTATGGCTACACCTTC. Residues: CAWTAGQGLFYGYTF.

This sequence joins TRBV11-2 and TRBJ2-7; no clear D gene. V dropped 2 bases and J dropped 4 bases, with 6 bases sitting between them. Germline V CDR1 and CDR2: SGHAT, FQNNGV. This CDR3 comprises 12 residues. CDR3 protein: CASSLLRYEQYF. Written as DNA, the CDR3 is TGTGCCAGCAGCTTACTGCGATACGAGCAGTACTTC.

The V gene is TRBV9, the J gene TRBJ1-1; D is unresolved. Trimming took off 0 bases at V and 5 bases at J, with 8 bases between the two ends. This CDR3 region has 13 residues. Germline-derived CDR1 and CDR2 are SGDLS and YYNGEE. The chain's CDR3 is CASSVEWWTEAFF. The CDR3 region has the DNA TGTGCCAGCAGCGTAGAGTGGTGGACTGAAGCTTTCTTT.

The V call is TRBV18, the J call TRBJ2-3; 13 nucleotides align to TRBD2. The CDR3 totals 18 residues. Unmatched junction bases numbered 8, after V lost 5 bases and J lost 0 bases. Germline-derived CDR1 and CDR2 are KGHSH and LQKENI. As DNA, the CDR3 is TGTGCCAGCTCATCACTAGCGGGAGGGCGTGCCAGCACAGATACGCAGTATTTT. Translation: CASSSLAGGRASTDTQYF. The full variable domain, its missing parts supplied by reference TRBV18 and TRBJ2-3, is NAGVMQNPRHLVRRRGQEARLRCSPMKGHSHVYWYRQLPEEGLKFMVYLQKENIIDESGMPKERFSAEFPKEGPSILRIQQVVRGDSAAYFCASSSLAGGRASTDTQYFGPGTRLTVL.

The chain links TRBV13 to TRBJ2-7; tentatively, D is TRBD1 (6 bases). Between the trimmed V and J ends, which lost 1 base and 1 base, there was a span of 17 bases. Germline V lookup: CDR1 PRHDT, CDR2 FYEKMQ (reference sequence). CDR3 length: 17 residues. The CDR3 nucleotides read TGTGCCAGCAGCTTAGCGCTTTCGAGGACAGCGTCCTACGAGCAGTACTTC. As protein: CASSLALSRTASYEQYF.

The chain is built from TRBV6-2 or TRBV6-3 and TRBJ1-2; 7 bases fit TRBD1. Germline V gives CDR1 MNHEY, CDR2 SVGEGT. The CDR3 totals 17 residues. With 2 bases clipped from V and 6 bases from J, the junction kept 15 bases outside the gene matches. Written as DNA, the CDR3 is TGTGCCAGCAGTTACCTTGGGACAACAGGGGATAGACATGGCTACACCTTC. Translation gives CASSYLGTTGDRHGYTF.

This CDR3 reads CASTLTGPGANVLTF. The CDR3 region has the DNA TGTGCCAGCACCTTGACAGGGCCCGGGGCCAACGTCCTGACTTTC. The V and J genes are TRBV6-6 and TRBJ2-6; 7 bases line up with TRBD1. In germline, CDR1 is MNHNY, CDR2 SVGAGI (reference sequence). CDR3 length equals 15 residues. After removal of 7 bases from V and 4 bases from J, the junction contained 7 bases not matched to a gene.

This chain links TRBV6-6 with TRBJ2-3; weak D call: TRBD2 (5 bases). CDR3 length: 12 residues. V shed 5 bases and J shed 6 bases, with 9 bases lying between them. Germline loops: CDR1 MNHNY, CDR2 SVGAGI (reference sequence). The CDR3 spells CASSLSGDTQYF. Written as DNA, the CDR3 is TGTGCCAGCAGTCTTTCGGGGGATACGCAGTATTTT.

In DNA form, the CDR3 reads TGCGCCAGCAGCCCTGAGTTGGCCCCGGGCACTGAAGCTTTCTTT. This translates into CASSPELAPGTEAFF. The gene calls are TRBV4-3 and TRBJ1-1; unclear D gene. V dropped 4 bases and J dropped 4 bases, with 16 bases sitting between them. The CDR3 runs to 15 residues. Germline values: CDR1 LGHNA, CDR2 YSLEER.

The genes are TRBV19 and TRBJ2-2, with 12 bases that match TRBD2. The CDR3 loop spans 15 amino acids. Germline V gene data show CDR1 as LNHDA and CDR2 as SQIVND (reference sequence). J gave up 7 bases and V 5 bases, and 5 bases lay outside the gene matches. Written as DNA, the CDR3 is TGTGCCAGTAGTTCTAGCGGGAGGGCCGTCGGGGAGCTGTTTTTT. It codes for CASSSSGRAVGELFF.

By frequency in the sample, this clone is medium-sized (0.01 to 0.1%). V usage is TRBV30 and J usage is TRBJ2-1; 10 positions agree with TRBD2. The V and J ends lost 3 bases and 4 bases, in that order; junction bases with no gene match: 6. The CDR3 has 15 amino acids. Looked up from germline, CDR1 is GTSNPN and CDR2 is SVGIG (reference sequence). In DNA, the CDR3 is TGTGCCTGGAGGCTGCTAGCGGGGGTTTACAATGAGCAGTTCTTC. This gives the protein CAWRLLAGVYNEQFF.

The chain uses TRBV19 and TRBJ2-1, with a possible D match to TRBD1 (6 bases). This CDR3 has 16 amino acids. Deletions cut 3 bases from V and 2 bases from J, with 14 bases between. Germline CDR1 is LNHDA and CDR2 is SQIVND (reference sequence). The CDR3 nucleotides read TGTGCCAGTAGTATCTTCGGGACAAGGACCTACAATGAGCAGTTCTTC. It specifies CASSIFGTRTYNEQFF.

V gene TRBV9 combines with J gene TRBJ2-3; D remains unclear. The CDR3 is made up of 15 amino acids. In germline, CDR1 is SGDLS, CDR2 YYNGEE. V lost 0 bases and J 0 bases, leaving 8 bases between the germline ends. The CDR3 nucleotides read TGTGCCAGCAGCGTAGGGATTTCTAGCACAGATACGCAGTATTTT. This sequence encodes CASSVGISSTDTQYF.

The V and J genes are TRBV11-2 and TRBJ2-7; possible D gene TRBD2, 6 bases. V lost 5 bases, J lost 1 base, and 9 bases lay in between. The CDR3 spans 13 residues. The germline V gene encodes CDR1 SGHAT and CDR2 FQNNGV. The CDR3: CASSPGTSYEQYF. In nucleotides, the CDR3 is TGTGCCAGCAGCCCCGGGACTTCCTACGAGCAGTACTTC.

The CDR3 spells CASSTGNQLNTEAFF. As DNA, the CDR3 is TGTGCCAGCAGCACAGGGAACCAATTGAACACTGAAGCTTTCTTT. The chain has TRBV5-4 and TRBJ1-1; D possibly corresponds to TRBD1 (6 bases). The CDR3 totals 15 residues. V lost 4 bases, J lost 0 bases, and 13 bases lay in between. CDR1 is SGHNT, CDR2 YYREEE, per germline (reference sequence).

V and J are TRBV3-1 (or the pseudogene TRBV3-2) and TRBJ2-6, with D possibly TRBD2 on 6 matching bases. This CDR3 comprises 17 residues. V dropped 1 base and J dropped 2 bases, with 12 bases sitting between them. CDR1 LGHDT and CDR2 YNNKEL come from the germline V gene (reference sequence). The CDR3 bases are TGTGCCAGCAGCCAAGTGATGGAGCGGGCTGGGGCCAACGTCCTGACTTTC. Residues: CASSQVMERAGANVLTF.

The gene calls are TRBV12-3 or TRBV12-4 and TRBJ1-1, with 7 bases identical to TRBD1. This CDR3 comprises 13 residues. J gave up 5 bases and V 4 bases, and 4 bases lay outside the gene matches. This CDR3 is CASSSDRVTEAFF. CDR3 DNA: TGTGCCAGCAGTTCCGACAGGGTGACTGAAGCTTTCTTT.

The gene calls are TRBV10-1 and TRBJ2-1; 7 nucleotides line up with TRBD2. CDR1 and CDR2 (germline): WNHNN, SYGVQD (reference sequence). Germline trimming cut 4 bases from V and 5 bases from J; bases unmatched to any gene: 11. The CDR3 runs 16 residues. The CDR3 region is CASSAFGGFKDNEQFF. CDR3 sequence (DNA): TGCGCCAGCAGTGCTTTCGGGGGGTTCAAAGACAATGAGCAGTTCTTC.

V is TRBV11-3 and J is TRBJ2-2; TRBD1 is a possible D gene (5 bases). This CDR3 spans 15 amino acids. The ends were cut back, 2 bases at V and 3 bases at J, with 10 bases in the middle. In germline, CDR1 is SGHNT, CDR2 YENEEA. The CDR3 nucleotides are TGTGCCAGCAGCTTAAGCAGGGCAGACACCGGGGAGCTGTTTTTT. It specifies CASSLSRADTGELFF.

This clone was seen a few times. The chain has TRBV4-3 and TRBJ1-3; D not certain. Trimming took 1 base from V and 0 from J, leaving 10 bases between them. The V gene's germline CDR1 is LGHNA and CDR2 YSLEER. This CDR3 is 16 amino acids long. CDR3 nucleotide sequence: TGCGCCAGCAGCCAAGTTGAAAGGGCCTCTGGAAACACCATATATTTT. Its translation: CASSQVERASGNTIYF.

CDR3 DNA sequence: TGTGCCAGCAGCTTAAGAGGGAGCCCCTCCTATGGCTACACCTTC. This codes for CASSLRGSPSYGYTF. This sequence joins TRBV7-9 and TRBJ1-2, with D unclear. Trimming removed 2 bases at V and 4 bases at J, with 14 bases between. The CDR3 has 15 residues. Germline-derived CDR1 and CDR2 are SEHNR and FQNEAQ (reference sequence).